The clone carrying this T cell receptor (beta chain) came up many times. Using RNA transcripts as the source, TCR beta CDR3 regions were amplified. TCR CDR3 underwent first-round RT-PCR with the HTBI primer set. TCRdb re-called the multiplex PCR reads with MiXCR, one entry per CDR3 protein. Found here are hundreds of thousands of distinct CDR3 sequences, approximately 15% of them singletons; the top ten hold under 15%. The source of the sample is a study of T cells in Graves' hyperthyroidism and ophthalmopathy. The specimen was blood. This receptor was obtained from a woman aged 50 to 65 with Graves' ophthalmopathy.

CDR3 nucleotides: TGCAGTGCTAGAGCACGACAGGGACTTGGCACTGAAGCTTTCTTT. Protein sequence: CSARARQGLGTEAFF. J is TRBJ1-1 and V is TRBV20-1, with TRBD1 matching 7 bases. Unmatched junction bases numbered 9, after V lost 1 base and J lost 4 bases. CDR3 length: 15 amino acids. CDR1 is DFQATT, CDR2 SNEGSKA, per germline (reference sequence).